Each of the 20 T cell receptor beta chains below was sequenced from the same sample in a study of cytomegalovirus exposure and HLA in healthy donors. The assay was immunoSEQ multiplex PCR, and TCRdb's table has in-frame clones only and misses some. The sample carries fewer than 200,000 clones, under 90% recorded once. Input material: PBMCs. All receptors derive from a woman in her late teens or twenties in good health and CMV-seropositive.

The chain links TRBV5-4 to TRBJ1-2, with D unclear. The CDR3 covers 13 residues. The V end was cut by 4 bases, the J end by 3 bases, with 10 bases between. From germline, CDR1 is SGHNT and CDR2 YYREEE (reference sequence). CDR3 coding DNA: TGTGCCAGCAGCATACGCGGGGACTATGGCTACACCTTC. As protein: CASSIRGDYGYTF. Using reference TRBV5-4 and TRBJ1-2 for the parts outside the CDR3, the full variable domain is ETGVTQSPTHLIKTRGQQVTLRCSSQSGHNTVSWYQQALGQGPQFIFQYYREEENGRGNFPPRFSGLQFPNYSSELNVNALELDDSALYLCASSIRGDYGYTFGSGTRLTVV.

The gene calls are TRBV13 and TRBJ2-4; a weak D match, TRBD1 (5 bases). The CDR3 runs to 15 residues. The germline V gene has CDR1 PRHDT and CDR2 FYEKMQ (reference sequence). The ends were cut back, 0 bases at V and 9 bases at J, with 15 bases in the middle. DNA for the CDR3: TGTGCCAGCAGCTTAGGGCGAATGGGGCCGGGCATTCAGTACTTC. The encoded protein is CASSLGRMGPGIQYF.

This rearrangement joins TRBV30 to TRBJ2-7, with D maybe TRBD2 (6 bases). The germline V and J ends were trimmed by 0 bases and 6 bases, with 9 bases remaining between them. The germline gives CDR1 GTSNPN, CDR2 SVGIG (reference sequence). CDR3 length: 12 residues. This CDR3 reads CAWSVTGVEQYF. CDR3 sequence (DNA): TGTGCCTGGAGTGTAACGGGGGTCGAGCAGTACTTC.

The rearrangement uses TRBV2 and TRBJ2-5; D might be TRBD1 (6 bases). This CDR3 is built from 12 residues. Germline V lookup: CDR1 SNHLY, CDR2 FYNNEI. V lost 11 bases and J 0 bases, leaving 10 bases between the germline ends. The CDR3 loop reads CADRTDQETQYF. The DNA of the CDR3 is TGTGCCGACCGGACAGACCAAGAGACCCAGTACTTC.

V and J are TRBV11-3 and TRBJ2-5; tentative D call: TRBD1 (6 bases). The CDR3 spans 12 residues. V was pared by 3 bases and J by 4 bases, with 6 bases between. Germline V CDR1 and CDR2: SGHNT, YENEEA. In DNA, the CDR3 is TGTGCCAGCAGCTTGGACAGAGAGACCCAGTACTTC. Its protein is CASSLDRETQYF. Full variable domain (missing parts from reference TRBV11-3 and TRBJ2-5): EAGVVQSPRYKIIEKKQPVAFWCNPISGHNTLYWYLQNLGQGPELLIRYENEEAVDDSQLPKDRFSAERLKGVDSTLKIQPAELGDSAVYLCASSLDRETQYFGPGTRLLVL.

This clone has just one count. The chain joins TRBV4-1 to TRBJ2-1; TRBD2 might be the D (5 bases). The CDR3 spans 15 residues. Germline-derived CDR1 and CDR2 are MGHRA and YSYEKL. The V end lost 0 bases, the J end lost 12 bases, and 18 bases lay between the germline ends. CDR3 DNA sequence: TGCGCCAGCAGCCAAGATCGGGGTAGCATCGTGGTGCAGTTCTTC. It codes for CASSQDRGSIVVQFF.

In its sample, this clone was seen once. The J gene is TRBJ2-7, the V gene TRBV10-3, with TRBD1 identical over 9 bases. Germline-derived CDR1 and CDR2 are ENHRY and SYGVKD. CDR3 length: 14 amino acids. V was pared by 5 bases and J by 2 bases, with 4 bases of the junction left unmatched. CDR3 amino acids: CAISPGTGTYEQYF. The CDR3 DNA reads TGTGCCATCAGTCCCGGGACAGGGACCTACGAGCAGTACTTC.

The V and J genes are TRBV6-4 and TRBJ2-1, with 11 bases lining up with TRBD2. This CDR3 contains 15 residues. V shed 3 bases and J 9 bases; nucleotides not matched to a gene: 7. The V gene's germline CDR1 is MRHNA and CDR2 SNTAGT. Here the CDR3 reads CASSETSGTAGEQFF. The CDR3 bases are TGTGCCAGCAGTGAGACTAGCGGGACCGCGGGTGAGCAGTTCTTC.

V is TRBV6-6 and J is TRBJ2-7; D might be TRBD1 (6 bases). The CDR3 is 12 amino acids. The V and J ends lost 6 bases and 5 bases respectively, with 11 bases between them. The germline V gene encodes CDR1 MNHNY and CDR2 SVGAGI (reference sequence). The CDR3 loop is CASSPGAHEQYF. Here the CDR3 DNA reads TGTGCCAGCAGCCCAGGGGCCCACGAGCAGTACTTC.

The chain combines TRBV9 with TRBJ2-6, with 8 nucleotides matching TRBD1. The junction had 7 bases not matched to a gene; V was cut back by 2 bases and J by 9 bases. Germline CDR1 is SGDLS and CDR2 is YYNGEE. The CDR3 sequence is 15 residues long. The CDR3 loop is CASSVQGAPYNVLTF. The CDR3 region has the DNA TGTGCCAGCAGCGTCCAGGGGGCGCCGTACAACGTCCTGACTTTC.

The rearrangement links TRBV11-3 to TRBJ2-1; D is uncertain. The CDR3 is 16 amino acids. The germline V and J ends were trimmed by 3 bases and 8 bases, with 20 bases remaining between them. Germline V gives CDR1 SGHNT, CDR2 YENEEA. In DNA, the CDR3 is TGTGCCAGCAGCTTCCTGAACTATCCGAGTGCGCATGAGCAGTTCTTC. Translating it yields CASSFLNYPSAHEQFF.

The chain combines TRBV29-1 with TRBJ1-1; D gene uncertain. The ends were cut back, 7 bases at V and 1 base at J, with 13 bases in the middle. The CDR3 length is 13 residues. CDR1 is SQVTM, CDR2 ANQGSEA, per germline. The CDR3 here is CSAGRRQNTEAFF. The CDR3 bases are TGCAGCGCCGGGAGACGGCAGAACACTGAAGCTTTCTTT. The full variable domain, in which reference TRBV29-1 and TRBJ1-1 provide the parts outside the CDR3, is SAVISQKPSRDICQRGTSLTIQCQVDSQVTMMFWYRQQPGQSLTLIATANQGSEATYESGFVIDKFPISRPNLTFSTLTVSNMSPEDSSIYLCSAGRRQNTEAFFGQGTRLTVV.

DNA for the CDR3: TGTGCCAGCAGTTTCACTCCGGGACAGCAAGATCACAATGAGCAGTTCTTC. Translated: CASSFTPGQQDHNEQFF. V is TRBV27 and J is TRBJ2-1; TRBD1 matches 7 bases. The CDR3 is 17 amino acids. Trimming took 3 bases from V and 5 from J; bases not matched to a gene: 13. Germline lookup yields CDR1 MNHEY and CDR2 SMNVEV (reference sequence).

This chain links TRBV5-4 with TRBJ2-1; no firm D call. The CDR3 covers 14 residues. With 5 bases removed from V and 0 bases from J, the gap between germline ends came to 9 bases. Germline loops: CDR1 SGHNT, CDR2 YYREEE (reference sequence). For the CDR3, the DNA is TGTGCCAGCAGTCGTCCGGGCTCCTACAATGAGCAGTTCTTC. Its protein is CASSRPGSYNEQFF.

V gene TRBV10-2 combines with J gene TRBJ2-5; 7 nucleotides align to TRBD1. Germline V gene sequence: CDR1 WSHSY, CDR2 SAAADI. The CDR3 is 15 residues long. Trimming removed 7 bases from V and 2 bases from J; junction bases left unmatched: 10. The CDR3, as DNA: TGCGCCAGCAAAGTCTGGGACAGCCCTCAAGAGACCCAGTACTTC. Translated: CASKVWDSPQETQYF.

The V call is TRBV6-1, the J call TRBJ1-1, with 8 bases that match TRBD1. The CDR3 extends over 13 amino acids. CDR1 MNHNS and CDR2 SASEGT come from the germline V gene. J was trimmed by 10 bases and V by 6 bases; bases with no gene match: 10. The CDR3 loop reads CASRETGGVGAFF. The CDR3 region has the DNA TGTGCCAGCAGGGAAACAGGGGGGGTAGGAGCTTTCTTT.

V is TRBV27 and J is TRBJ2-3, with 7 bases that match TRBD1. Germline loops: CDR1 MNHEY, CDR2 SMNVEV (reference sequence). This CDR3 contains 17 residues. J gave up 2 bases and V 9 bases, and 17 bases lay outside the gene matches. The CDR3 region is CASQTGQYLSATDTQYF. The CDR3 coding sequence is TGTGCCAGTCAGACAGGGCAATACCTATCGGCCACAGATACGCAGTATTTT.

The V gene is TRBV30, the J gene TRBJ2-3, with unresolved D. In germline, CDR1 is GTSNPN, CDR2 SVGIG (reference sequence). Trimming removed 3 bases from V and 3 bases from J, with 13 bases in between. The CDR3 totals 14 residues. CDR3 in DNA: TGTGCCTGGAGGCCAGCAGGCAAGACAGATACGCAGTATTTT. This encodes CAWRPAGKTDTQYF.

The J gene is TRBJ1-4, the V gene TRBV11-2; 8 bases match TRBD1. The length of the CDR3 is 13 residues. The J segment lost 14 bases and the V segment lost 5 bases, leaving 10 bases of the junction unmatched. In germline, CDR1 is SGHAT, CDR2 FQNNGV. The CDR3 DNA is TGTGCCAGCAGCCCGGACAGGGAAGCCAGCCTGTTTTTT. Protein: CASSPDREASLFF.

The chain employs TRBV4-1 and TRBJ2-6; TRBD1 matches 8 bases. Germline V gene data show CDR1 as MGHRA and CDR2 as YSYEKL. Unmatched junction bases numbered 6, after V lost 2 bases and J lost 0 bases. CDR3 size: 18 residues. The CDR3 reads CASSQQDRALSGANVLTF. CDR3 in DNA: TGCGCCAGCAGCCAACAGGACAGGGCACTCTCTGGGGCCAACGTCCTGACTTTC.